These 5 T cell receptor beta chains were all obtained from the same sample, sequenced in a study of shared clonotypes between healthy human individuals. The data were produced by immunoSEQ multiplex PCR, yet TCRdb's version contains in-frame clones alone and is incomplete. The sample gives about 1.5 million clones, under 99% of which show up once; approximately 0.45% is in the top ten. The sequenced material came from naive CD4+ T cells sorted from blood. The sample's subset: CD45RA+ positively selected. These receptors were collected from a man aged 25-40 years in good health.

The rearrangement links TRBV11-2 to TRBJ2-1; the D is unclear. Germline CDR1 and CDR2: SGHAT and FQNNGV. This CDR3 spans 13 amino acids. V dropped 5 bases and J dropped 3 bases, with 8 bases sitting between them. This CDR3 reads CASSPGSYNEQFF. Here the CDR3 DNA reads TGTGCCAGCAGCCCAGGCAGCTACAATGAGCAGTTCTTC.

The V call is TRBV7-2, the J call TRBJ2-7, with 7 bases fitting TRBD2. With V trimmed by 5 bases and J by 0 bases, 10 bases remained unmatched. CDR1 and CDR2 (germline): SGHTA, FQGNSA. This CDR3 is 16 amino acids long. In DNA form, the CDR3 reads TGTGCCAGCAGCCGAGAAGCAGCTAGCGGCTCCTACGAGCAGTACTTC. Translated, it gives CASSREAASGSYEQYF.

This chain uses TRBV20-1 with TRBJ1-2; D remains ambiguous. Per the germline V gene, CDR1 is DFQATT and CDR2 is SNEGSKA (reference sequence). The germline V and J ends were trimmed by 6 bases and 7 bases, with 9 bases remaining between them. CDR3 size: 10 residues. CDR3 sequence reads: CSAPWGGYTF. The CDR3, as DNA: TGCAGTGCCCCCTGGGGTGGCTACACCTTC.

The chain links TRBV7-9 to TRBJ2-7; 9 positions match TRBD2. There are 15 residues in the CDR3. Losses at the gene ends were 5 bases for V and 2 bases for J; bases not matched to a gene: 7. CDR1 and CDR2 (germline): SEHNR, FQNEAQ (reference sequence). CDR3 in amino acids: CASSLPTSGAYEQYF. The CDR3 region has the DNA TGTGCCAGCAGCCTCCCGACTAGCGGCGCCTACGAGCAGTACTTC.

The count of this clone is one. The chain is built from TRBV6-5 and TRBJ2-7; D call uncertain. The CDR3 runs to 11 residues. The V end lost 5 bases, the J end lost 2 bases, and 4 bases lay between the germline ends. The germline V gene encodes CDR1 MNHEY and CDR2 SVGAGI. The DNA of the CDR3 is TGTGCCAGCAGTAGGACCTACGAGCAGTACTTC. As protein: CASSRTYEQYF.